This T cell receptor (beta chain) was obtained from a study of T cell responses to AZD1222 COVID-19 vaccine. The V and J ends lost 2 bases and 8 bases respectively, with 12 bases between them. The length of the CDR3 is 14 residues. Germline V gene sequence: CDR1 LNHDA, CDR2 SQIVND (reference sequence). Note on this clone: Its cognate antigen is unknown.

The study, taken as a whole, reports: Every sample of the repertoires postdated the peak T cell response. Targeting of unmutated variant regions was reportedly seen in nearly half of spike-specific TCRs. At 160-218 and 743-854, vaccine-associated CD4 TCRs were dominant, and they spanned spike.

Here immunoSEQ multiplex PCR was the method, and the copy in TCRdb shows in-frame clones only, minus some. The top ten hold around a fifth of the sample, which has approximately 88,000 clones, roughly 80% seen once. V usage is TRBV19 and J usage is TRBJ1-4, with D perhaps matching TRBD1 (6 bases). The sequence derives from an adult in good health. The material sequenced was peripheral blood, taken on day 0 of AZD1222 vaccination. CDR3 sequence reads: CASSITGSREKLFF. The CDR3 DNA is TGTGCCAGTAGTATAACAGGGTCGCGAGAAAAACTGTTTTTT.